This paragraph reports one TCR beta chain. Its antigen is currently unknown. Profiled with immunoSEQ multiplex PCR; TCRdb holds only in-frame clones, not every one. Counted here are about 110,000 clones, roughly 88% occurring once; the ten biggest clones make up about 6.8%. Second doses at about 4 or about 12 weeks were pooled. The sample is drawn from a study of T cell responses to AZD1222 COVID-19 vaccine. Overall study findings and caveats: Donors were mostly white British, more females; clonal diversity possibly underestimated. Samples come after the peak T cell response, not at day 14. Unmutated variant regions are reportedly targeted by nearly half of spike-specific TCRs.

The CDR3 is 15 amino acids. The germline V gene has CDR1 SGDLS and CDR2 YYNGEE. Trimming cost V 0 bases and J 8 bases, with 17 bases left between them. This chain uses TRBV9 with TRBJ1-2; the D gene is possibly TRBD1 (6 bases). The material sequenced was peripheral blood, taken 28 days after the second AZD1222 dose. The clonotype comes from an adult who received the AZD1222 COVID-19 vaccine. The CDR3 region has the DNA TGTGCCAGCAGCGTAGGTTTCGGGGGGGCAAGGGGCTACACCTTC. Its protein is CASSVGFGGARGYTF. Full variable domain (missing parts from reference TRBV9 and TRBJ1-2): DSGVTQTPKHLITATGQRVTLRCSPRSGDLSVYWYQQSLDQGLQFLIQYYNGEERAKGNILERFSAQQFPDLHSELNLSSLELGDSALYFCASSVGFGGARGYTFGSGTRLTVV.